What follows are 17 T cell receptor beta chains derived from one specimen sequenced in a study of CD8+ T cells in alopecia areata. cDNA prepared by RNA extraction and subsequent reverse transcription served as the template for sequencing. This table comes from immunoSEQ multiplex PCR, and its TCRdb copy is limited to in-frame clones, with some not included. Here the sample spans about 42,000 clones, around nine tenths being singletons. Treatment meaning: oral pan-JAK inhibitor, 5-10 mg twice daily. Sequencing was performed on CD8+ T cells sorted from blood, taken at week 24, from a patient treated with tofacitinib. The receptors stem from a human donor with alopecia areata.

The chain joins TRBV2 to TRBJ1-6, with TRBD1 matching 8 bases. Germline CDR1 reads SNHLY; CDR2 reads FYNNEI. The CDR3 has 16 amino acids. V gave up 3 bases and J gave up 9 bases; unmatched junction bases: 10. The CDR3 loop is CASSEGEWTGSSPLHF. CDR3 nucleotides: TGTGCCAGCAGTGAGGGGGAGTGGACAGGGTCTTCACCCCTCCACTTT.

The CDR3 sequence is CAISEIGDGLYEQYF. Written as DNA, the CDR3 is TGTGCCATCAGTGAGATTGGGGACGGTCTCTACGAGCAGTACTTC. This chain connects TRBV10-3 to TRBJ2-7; D could derive from TRBD1 or TRBD2 (5 bases each). V lost 2 bases, J lost 3 bases, and 14 bases lay in between. Germline CDR1 is ENHRY and CDR2 is SYGVKD. The CDR3 is 15 amino acids.

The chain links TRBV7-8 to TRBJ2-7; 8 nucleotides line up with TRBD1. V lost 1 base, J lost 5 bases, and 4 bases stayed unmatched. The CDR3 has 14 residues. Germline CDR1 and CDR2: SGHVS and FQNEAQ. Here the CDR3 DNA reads TGTGCCAGCAGCTTAGATTACAGGGGGGACGAGCAGTACTTC. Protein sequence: CASSLDYRGDEQYF.

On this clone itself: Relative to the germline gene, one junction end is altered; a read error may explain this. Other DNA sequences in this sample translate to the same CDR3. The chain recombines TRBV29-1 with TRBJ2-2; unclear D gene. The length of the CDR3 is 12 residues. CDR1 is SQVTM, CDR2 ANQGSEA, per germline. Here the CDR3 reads CSVEENTGELFF. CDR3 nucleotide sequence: TGCAGCGTTGAAGAGAACACTGGGGAGCTGTTTTTT.

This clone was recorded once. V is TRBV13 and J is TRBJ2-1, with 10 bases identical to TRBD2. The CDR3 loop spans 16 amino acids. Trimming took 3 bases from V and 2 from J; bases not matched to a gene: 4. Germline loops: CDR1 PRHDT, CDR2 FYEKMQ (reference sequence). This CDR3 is CASSFMTSGPYNEQFF. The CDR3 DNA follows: TGTGCCAGCAGCTTCATGACTAGCGGGCCCTACAATGAGCAGTTCTTC.

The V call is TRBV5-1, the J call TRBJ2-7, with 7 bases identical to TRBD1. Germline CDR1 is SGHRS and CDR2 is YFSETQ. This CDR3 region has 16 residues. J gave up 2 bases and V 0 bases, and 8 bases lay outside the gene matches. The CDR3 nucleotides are TGCGCCAGCAGCTTGGGGTTGGGACAGCAGACCTACGAGCAGTACTTC. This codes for CASSLGLGQQTYEQYF.

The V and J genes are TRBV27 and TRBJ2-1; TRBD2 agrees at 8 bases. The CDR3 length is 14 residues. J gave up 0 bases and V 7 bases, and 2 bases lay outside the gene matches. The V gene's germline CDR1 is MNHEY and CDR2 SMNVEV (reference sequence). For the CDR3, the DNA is TGTGCCAGCAACCGGGGGGGCTCCTACAATGAGCAGTTCTTC. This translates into CASNRGGSYNEQFF.

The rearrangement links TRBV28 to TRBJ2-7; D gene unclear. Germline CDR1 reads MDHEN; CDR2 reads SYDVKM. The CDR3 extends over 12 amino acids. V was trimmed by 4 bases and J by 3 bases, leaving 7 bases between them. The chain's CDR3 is CASSWAHYEQYF. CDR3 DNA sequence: TGTGCCAGCAGTTGGGCACACTACGAGCAGTACTTC.

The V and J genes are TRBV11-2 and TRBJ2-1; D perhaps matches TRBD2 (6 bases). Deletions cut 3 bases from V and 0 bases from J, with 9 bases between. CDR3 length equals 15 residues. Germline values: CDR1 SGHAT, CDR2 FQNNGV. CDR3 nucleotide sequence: TGTGCCAGCAGCTTGGAAGCGGGCTCCTACAATGAGCAGTTCTTC. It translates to CASSLEAGSYNEQFF.

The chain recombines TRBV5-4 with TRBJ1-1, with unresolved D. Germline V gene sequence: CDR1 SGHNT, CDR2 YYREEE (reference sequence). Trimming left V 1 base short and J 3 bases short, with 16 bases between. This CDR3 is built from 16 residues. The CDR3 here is CASSLRWTPEDTEAFF. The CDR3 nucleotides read TGTGCCAGCAGCTTGCGTTGGACTCCTGAGGACACTGAAGCTTTCTTT.

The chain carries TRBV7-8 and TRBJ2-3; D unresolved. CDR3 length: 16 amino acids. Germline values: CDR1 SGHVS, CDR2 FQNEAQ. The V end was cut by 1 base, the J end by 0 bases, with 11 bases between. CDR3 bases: TGTGCCAGCAGCTTAGGAACAGAGTCTAGCACAGATACGCAGTATTTT. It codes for CASSLGTESSTDTQYF.

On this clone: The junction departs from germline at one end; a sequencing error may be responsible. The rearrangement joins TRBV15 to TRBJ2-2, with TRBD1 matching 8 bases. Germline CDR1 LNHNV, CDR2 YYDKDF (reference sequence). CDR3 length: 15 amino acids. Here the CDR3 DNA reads TGTGCCACCAGCGGAGACAGGGGCAACACCGGGGAGCTGTTTTTT. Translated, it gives CATSGDRGNTGELFF.

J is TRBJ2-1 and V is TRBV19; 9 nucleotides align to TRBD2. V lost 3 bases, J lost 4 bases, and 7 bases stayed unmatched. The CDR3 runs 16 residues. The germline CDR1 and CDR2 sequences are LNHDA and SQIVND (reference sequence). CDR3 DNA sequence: TGTGCCAGTAGTATTTCAGGGACTAGCTCTTACAATGAGCAGTTCTTC. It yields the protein CASSISGTSSYNEQFF.

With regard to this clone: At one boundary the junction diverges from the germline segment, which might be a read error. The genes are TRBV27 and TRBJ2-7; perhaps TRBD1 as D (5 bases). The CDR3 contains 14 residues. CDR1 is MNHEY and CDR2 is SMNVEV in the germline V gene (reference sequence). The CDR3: CATSSGNRYHEQYF. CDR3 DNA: TGTGCCACCAGTTCAGGGAACAGGTACCACGAGCAGTACTTC.

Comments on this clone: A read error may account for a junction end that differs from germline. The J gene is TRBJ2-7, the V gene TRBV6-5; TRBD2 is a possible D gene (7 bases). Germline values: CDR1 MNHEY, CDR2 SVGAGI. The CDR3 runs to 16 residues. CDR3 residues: CANSYSLTGGPYEQYF. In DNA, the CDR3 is TGTGCCAACAGTTACTCGTTAACGGGGGGCCCCTACGAGCAGTACTTC.

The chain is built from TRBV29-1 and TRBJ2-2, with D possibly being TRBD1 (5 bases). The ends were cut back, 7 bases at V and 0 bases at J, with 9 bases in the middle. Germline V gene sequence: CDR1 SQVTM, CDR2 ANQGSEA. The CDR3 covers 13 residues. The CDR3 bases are TGCAGCGGTACAGGAGCGAACACCGGGGAGCTGTTTTTT. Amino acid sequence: CSGTGANTGELFF.

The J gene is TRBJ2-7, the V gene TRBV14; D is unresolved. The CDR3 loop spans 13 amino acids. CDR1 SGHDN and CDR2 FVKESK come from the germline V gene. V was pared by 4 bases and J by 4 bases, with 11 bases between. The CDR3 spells CASSPLDGYEQYF. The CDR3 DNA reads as TGTGCCAGCAGCCCCCTGGACGGGTACGAGCAGTACTTC.